The entry below gives a single T cell receptor beta chain sequence along with its context. The antigen remains unidentified. These data originate in a study of cytomegalovirus exposure and HLA in healthy donors. In the study overall: The use of the same platform for the roughly 120 validation repertoires and the approximately 730 first-cohort repertoires was reported by a later analysis. General observations from the study: Listed as cytomegalovirus-associated were 150 to 200 TCR beta chains.

Some clones are missing from TCRdb's copy, which holds only in-frame ones; the method was immunoSEQ multiplex PCR. The sample shows about 130,000 clones, more than 80% of them seen only once. Germline values: CDR1 LNHDA, CDR2 SQIVND (reference sequence). V lost 4 bases, J lost 1 base, and 10 bases lay in between. This CDR3 is 15 amino acids long. This sequence was found in a woman aged 30 to 39 in good health and CMV-seropositive. The chain carries TRBV19 and TRBJ1-4, with D hard to call. The sample taken for sequencing was PBMCs. The CDR3 sequence is CASSTGVGTNEKLFF. CDR3 nucleotide sequence: TGTGCCAGTAGTACCGGGGTAGGAACTAATGAAAAACTGTTTTTT. Using reference TRBV19 and TRBJ1-4 for the parts outside the CDR3, the full variable domain is DGGITQSPKYLFRKEGQNVTLSCEQNLNHDAMYWYRQDPGQGLRLIYYSQIVNDFQKGDIAEGYSVSREKKESFPLTVTSAQKNPTAFYLCASSTGVGTNEKLFFGSGTQLSVL.